Listed below are T cell receptor beta chains from one sample, sequenced in a study of blood T cell repertoires in COVID-19. Repertoires were generated with immunoSEQ multiplex PCR, while TCRdb's copy carries only in-frame clones and drops some. The profile shows 200,000 to 300,000 clones, around 88% of them singletons. The source material was PBMCs or T cells enriched from blood (not recorded which). All receptors come from a woman in her forties with acute COVID-19. Each CDR3 is given with its conserved first and last residue. D genes are given only for firm matches. Clone size is given for some rows only: seen once, a few or many times, or a class if the clone is expanded.

.,TRBV5-1,TRBJ2-1,.,CASSLAKAGSEQFF,TGCGCCAGCAGCTTGGCAAAAGCCGGGTCAGAGCAGTTCTTC
.,TRBV20-1,TRBJ1-5,TRBD1,CSASGGQAYNQPQHF,TGCAGTGCTAGTGGCGGACAGGCCTACAATCAGCCCCAGCATTTT
.,TRBV5-4,TRBJ2-1,TRBD1,CASSSGQGSYNEQFF,TGTGCCAGCAGCTCGGGACAGGGGTCCTACAATGAGCAGTTCTTC
.,TRBV5-1,TRBJ1-6,TRBD1,CASSLRDSDYNSPLHF,TGCGCCAGCAGCTTACGGGACAGTGATTATAATTCACCCCTCCACTTT
.,TRBV3-1/TRBV3-2,TRBJ1-1,.,CASSQGSRGNTEAFF,TGTGCCAGCAGCCAAGGTTCACGGGGGAACACTGAAGCTTTCTTT
.,TRBV5-1,TRBJ1-2,TRBD1,CASGTGFNYGYTF,TGCGCCAGCGGGACAGGGTTTAACTATGGCTACACCTTC
.,TRBV6-5,TRBJ1-1,.,CASSYYGGYTEAFF,TGTGCCAGCAGTTATTACGGAGGGTACACTGAAGCTTTCTTT
.,TRBV18,TRBJ2-5,.,CASSPQRVETQYF,TGTGCCAGCTCACCACAGAGGGTGGAGACCCAGTACTTC
.,TRBV3-1/TRBV3-2,TRBJ2-2,.,CASTQFGDGELFF,TGTGCCAGCACGCAGTTCGGAGACGGGGAGCTGTTTTTT
.,TRBV2,TRBJ1-5,.,CASSQGPYSNQPQHF,TGTGCCAGCAGCCAGGGCCCGTATAGCAATCAGCCCCAGCATTTT
.,TRBV30,TRBJ1-1,.,CAWSGGRRLASEAFF,TGTGCCTGGAGTGGGGGGCGCAGATTGGCCAGCGAAGCTTTCTTT
.,TRBV5-5,TRBJ1-1,.,CASTLATRNTEAFF,TGTGCCAGCACCCTTGCAACGAGGAACACTGAAGCTTTCTTT
.,TRBV2,TRBJ2-3,.,CASSGGQANTQYF,TGTGCCAGCAGTGGCGGGCAGGCGAATACGCAGTATTTT
.,TRBV6-1,TRBJ2-7,TRBD2,CASSEIGGGSYEQYF,TGTGCCAGCAGTGAAATCGGCGGGGGCTCCTACGAGCAGTACTTC
.,TRBV9,TRBJ1-2,.,CASSPPPEEIRTYGYTF,TGTGCCAGCAGCCCCCCACCGGAGGAGATCAGAACCTATGGCTACACCTTC
.,TRBV2,TRBJ2-7,TRBD1,CASALTGGAGEQYF,TGTGCCAGCGCCCTTACAGGGGGCGCGGGCGAGCAGTACTTC
.,TRBV11-2,TRBJ2-1,.,CASSFGGAGNEQFF,TGTGCCAGCAGCTTTGGGGGGGCAGGGAATGAGCAGTTCTTC
few,TRBV19,TRBJ2-7,TRBD2,CASSQGLARTYEQYF,TGTGCCAGTAGTCAGGGACTAGCGCGGACCTACGAGCAGTACTTC
once,TRBV19,TRBJ1-3,.,CASTPSGNTIYF,TGTGCCAGTACCCCTTCTGGAAACACCATATATTTT
.,TRBV2,TRBJ2-1,TRBD2,CASSRTAGLAGDQFF,TGTGCCAGCAGTCGGACGGCTGGACTAGCGGGAGATCAGTTCTTC
.,TRBV2,TRBJ1-2,.,CASSVVQGYGYTF,TGTGCCAGCAGTGTGGTTCAGGGTTATGGCTACACCTTC
.,TRBV9,TRBJ1-4,TRBD1,CASSIGTGNEKLFF,TGTGCCAGCAGCATCGGGACAGGGAATGAAAAACTGTTTTTT
.,TRBV11-2,TRBJ1-4,.,CASSLITELNEKLFF,TGTGCCAGCAGCTTGATAACAGAGTTGAATGAAAAACTGTTTTTT
.,TRBV11-2,TRBJ1-5,.,CASSLAQPQHF,TGTGCCAGCAGCTTGGCCCAGCCCCAGCATTTT
.,TRBV6-5,TRBJ2-5,.,CASSYRLAGETQYF,TGTGCCAGCAGTTACCGGCTAGCCGGAGAGACCCAGTACTTC
.,TRBV11-2,TRBJ2-3,.,CASSLTRGGLTDTQYF,TGTGCCAGCAGCTTAACCCGGGGAGGACTCACAGATACGCAGTATTTT
.,TRBV19,TRBJ2-4,.,CASSKGERDIQYF,TGTGCCAGTAGTAAGGGAGAGAGGGACATACAGTACTTC
.,TRBV6-5,TRBJ1-1,TRBD1,CASRKGVRGDTEAFF,TGTGCCAGCAGGAAAGGGGTCAGGGGGGACACTGAAGCTTTCTTT
few,TRBV5-4,TRBJ2-3,TRBD2,CASSAGTSGWDTQYF,TGTGCCAGCAGCGCCGGGACTAGCGGCTGGGATACGCAGTATTTT
.,TRBV30,TRBJ2-3,.,CAWRGLFTDTQYF,TGTGCCTGGAGGGGCCTTTTCACAGATACGCAGTATTTT
.,TRBV4-3,TRBJ1-5,.,CASSQGDKDSNQPQHF,TGCGCCAGCAGCCAGGGGGACAAGGATAGCAATCAGCCCCAGCATTTT
.,TRBV9,TRBJ1-6,TRBD1,CASSVRGDPGNSPLHF,TGTGCCAGCAGCGTCAGGGGGGATCCGGGGAATTCACCCCTCCACTTT
.,TRBV6-6,TRBJ2-5,.,CASSYGSGGRQETQYF,TGTGCCAGCAGTTACGGGTCTGGGGGGAGGCAAGAGACCCAGTACTTC
.,TRBV6-5,TRBJ2-5,.,CASSSGWETQYF,TGTGCCAGCAGTAGCGGGTGGGAGACCCAGTACTTC
.,TRBV7-2,TRBJ1-2,TRBD1,CASSPRQGHGYTF,TGTGCCAGCAGCCCAAGACAGGGTCATGGCTACACCTTC
.,TRBV7-2,TRBJ1-3,.,CASSSLRNTIYF,TGTGCCAGCAGCTCCCTCCGGAACACCATATATTTT
.,TRBV6-5,TRBJ2-7,.,CASSTGEVLHEQYF,TGTGCCAGCAGCACAGGGGAGGTACTCCACGAGCAGTACTTC
once,TRBV7-9,TRBJ1-2,.,CASSPPERGYGYTF,TGTGCCAGCAGCCCCCCGGAGCGGGGCTATGGCTACACCTTC
.,TRBV7-2,TRBJ1-4,.,CASSLGGGNEKLFF,TGTGCCAGCAGCTTAGGAGGTGGTAATGAAAAACTGTTTTTT
.,TRBV2,TRBJ1-5,TRBD1,CASRTGGNQPQHF,TGTGCCAGCAGGACAGGGGGCAATCAGCCCCAGCATTTT
.,TRBV29-1,TRBJ1-3,.,CSVDAGQGNTIYF,TGCAGCGTTGATGCGGGGCAAGGAAACACCATATATTTT
.,TRBV6-4,TRBJ2-2,TRBD1,CASSDSGGNTGELFF,TGTGCCAGCAGTGACTCAGGGGGCAACACCGGGGAGCTGTTTTTT
.,TRBV5-6,TRBJ1-6,.,CASSRPNSNSPLHF,TGTGCCAGCAGCCGACCTAACAGTAATTCACCCCTCCACTTT
.,TRBV2,TRBJ1-2,TRBD1,CASRTTGPIYGYTF,TGTGCCAGCAGGACGACAGGGCCCATCTATGGCTACACCTTC
.,TRBV9,TRBJ1-3,.,CASSVGGRSSGNTIYF,TGTGCCAGCAGCGTAGGAGGAAGGAGCTCTGGAAACACCATATATTTT
.,TRBV2,TRBJ2-5,.,CASSETTDQETQYF,TGTGCCAGCAGTGAGACTACAGACCAAGAGACCCAGTACTTC
.,TRBV27,TRBJ2-7,TRBD1,CASSFVQGTYEQYF,TGTGCCAGCAGTTTCGTACAGGGGACGTACGAGCAGTACTTC
.,TRBV30,TRBJ1-6,TRBD1,CAWSGTGGRGNSPLHF,TGTGCCTGGAGTGGGACAGGGGGGCGAGGTAATTCACCCCTCCACTTT
few,TRBV29-1,TRBJ1-1,TRBD1,CSVEESGTGNTEAFF,TGCAGCGTTGAGGAATCCGGGACAGGGAACACTGAAGCTTTCTTT
.,TRBV6-5,TRBJ2-7,TRBD1,CASSYRKPGQGYEQYF,TGTGCCAGCAGTTACCGGAAACCCGGACAGGGGTACGAGCAGTACTTC
few,TRBV3-1/TRBV3-2,TRBJ2-7,TRBD2,CASSRAGAIYEQYF,TGTGCCAGCAGCCGAGCGGGGGCCATCTACGAGCAGTACTTC
.,TRBV6-2/TRBV6-3,TRBJ2-3,.,CASSYGGSGSTDTQYF,TGTGCCAGCAGTTACGGGGGCTCTGGGAGCACAGATACGCAGTATTTT
.,TRBV5-1,TRBJ2-5,.,CASSSAGAALETQYF,TGCGCCAGCAGCTCCGCGGGGGCAGCCTTGGAGACCCAGTACTTC
.,TRBV2,TRBJ2-1,.,CASSLANEQFF,TGTGCCAGCAGCCTAGCAAATGAGCAGTTCTTC
.,TRBV7-2,TRBJ1-5,.,CASSRDSSNSNQPQHF,TGTGCCAGCAGCCGCGATAGCTCCAATAGCAATCAGCCCCAGCATTTT